The 32 T cell receptor beta chains listed next were all sequenced from one sample in a study of siplizumab effects on memory and regulatory T cells. The protocol was immunoSEQ multiplex PCR, while the TCRdb copy is restricted to in-frame clones and leaves out a portion. Here the sample spans approximately 100,000 clones, about nine tenths being singletons. The material sequenced was non-Treg CD4+ T cells sorted from blood. These receptors were taken from a human donor in good health.

This clone was counted a single time. The gene calls are TRBV4-2 and TRBJ2-3; no reliable D call. Germline loops: CDR1 LGHNA, CDR2 YNFKEQ. Trimming pared 0 bases from V and 7 bases from J, leaving 14 bases between. This CDR3 comprises 15 residues. The chain's CDR3 is CASSQDLSERYTQYF. The DNA of the CDR3 is TGTGCCAGCAGCCAAGATCTCAGCGAGAGATATACGCAGTATTTT.

The V call is TRBV12-5, the J call TRBJ1-4; perhaps TRBD1 as D (5 bases). This CDR3 has 14 amino acids. The germline V gene encodes CDR1 LGHNT and CDR2 FRNRAP. V was clipped by 6 bases and J by 8 bases, with 16 bases between them. This CDR3 is CASGTDSNPEKLFF. Written as DNA, the CDR3 is TGTGCTAGTGGCACCGACAGCAACCCAGAAAAACTGTTTTTT.

The rearrangement links TRBV7-9 to TRBJ2-1, with 9 bases lining up with TRBD2. The CDR3 totals 17 residues. After removal of 1 base from V and 3 bases from J, the junction contained 7 bases not matched to a gene. The germline gives CDR1 SEHNR, CDR2 FQNEAQ (reference sequence). The CDR3: CASSLGGSGSHYNEQFF. The CDR3 nucleotides read TGTGCCAGCAGCTTAGGAGGTAGCGGGAGTCACTACAATGAGCAGTTCTTC.

V usage is TRBV18 and J usage is TRBJ1-1; no reliable D call. The germline CDR1 and CDR2 sequences are KGHSH and LQKENI. Between the trimmed V and J ends, which lost 2 bases and 10 bases, there was a span of 11 bases. The CDR3 is made up of 12 amino acids. The CDR3 sequence is CASSPFLGRAFF. Here the CDR3 DNA reads TGTGCCAGCTCACCATTTCTGGGGAGAGCTTTCTTT.

The rearrangement links TRBV2 to TRBJ2-2; 12 nucleotides agree with TRBD2. Germline V lookup: CDR1 SNHLY, CDR2 FYNNEI. The CDR3 has 15 residues. Trimming removed 7 bases from V and 3 bases from J; junction bases left unmatched: 3. Here the CDR3 reads CASKRLAGDTGELFF. The CDR3 nucleotides are TGTGCCAGCAAACGACTAGCGGGAGACACCGGGGAGCTGTTTTTT.

J is TRBJ2-5 and V is TRBV14; D possibly corresponds to TRBD2 (5 bases). Trimming left V 1 base short and J 5 bases short, with 11 bases between. Germline V gives CDR1 SGHDN, CDR2 FVKESK. CDR3 length: 14 residues. The CDR3 DNA reads TGTGCCAGCAGCCAAGTTGGACTCCACGAGACCCAGTACTTC. Translated: CASSQVGLHETQYF.

The rearrangement joins TRBV23-1 to TRBJ1-4, with D tentatively TRBD1 (6 bases). TRBV23-1 is filed as an ORF, its function uncertain. The CDR3 totals 16 residues. Trimming stripped 3 bases from V and 0 bases from J, with 11 bases between. CDR3 protein: CASSHRGATTNEKLFF. CDR3 DNA sequence: TGCGCCAGCAGTCACCGGGGGGCTACAACTAATGAAAAACTGTTTTTT.

J is TRBJ2-2 and V is TRBV10-2; D not certain. Between the trimmed V and J ends, which lost 7 bases and 0 bases, there was a span of 9 bases. This CDR3 region has 14 residues. Per germline, CDR1 WSHSY and CDR2 SAAADI. The CDR3, as DNA: TGCGCCAGCATGCGTTCCGCGAACACCGGGGAGCTGTTTTTT. Translated: CASMRSANTGELFF.

The chain employs TRBV19 and TRBJ1-4; weak D call: TRBD1 (5 bases). CDR1 is LNHDA and CDR2 is SQIVND in the germline V gene (reference sequence). The CDR3 is 15 residues long. The V and J ends lost 4 bases and 6 bases respectively, with 15 bases between them. The CDR3 DNA follows: TGTGCCAGTAGTACCTCCCCGGGGGGGGATGAAAAACTGTTTTTT. It yields the protein CASSTSPGGDEKLFF. Looking up the rest from reference TRBV19 and TRBJ1-4 gives the full variable domain: DGGITQSPKYLFRKEGQNVTLSCEQNLNHDAMYWYRQDPGQGLRLIYYSQIVNDFQKGDIAEGYSVSREKKESFPLTVTSAQKNPTAFYLCASSTSPGGDEKLFFGSGTQLSVL.

CDR3 bases: TGTGCCAGCAGCCCCCAGGGTCGATACAATGAGCAGTTCTTC. This sequence encodes CASSPQGRYNEQFF. This sequence joins TRBV7-2 and TRBJ2-1; TRBD1 is a possible D gene (5 bases). CDR3 size: 14 residues. Germline assignment: CDR1 SGHTA and CDR2 FQGNSA. Trimming cost V 5 bases and J 4 bases, with 12 bases left between them.

The chain employs TRBV7-9 and TRBJ2-1; D might be TRBD2 (7 bases). CDR3 length: 17 amino acids. Germline values: CDR1 SEHNR, CDR2 FQNEAQ (reference sequence). With 1 base removed from V and 0 bases from J, the gap between germline ends came to 13 bases. CDR3 bases: TGTGCCAGCAGCTTAGGGGGGGGCAGTCCCTCCTACAATGAGCAGTTCTTC. This encodes CASSLGGGSPSYNEQFF.

The chain employs TRBV6-6 and TRBJ1-1; D is possibly TRBD1 (5 bases). The germline V gene has CDR1 MNHNY and CDR2 SVGAGI (reference sequence). Trimming took 0 bases from V and 6 from J, leaving 11 bases between them. CDR3 size: 14 residues. This CDR3 reads CASSYSPGAPEAFF. DNA of the CDR3: TGTGCCAGCAGTTACTCCCCTGGGGCTCCTGAAGCTTTCTTT.

The chain uses TRBV7-9 and TRBJ2-4, with D perhaps TRBD2 (8 bases). The CDR3 is 15 amino acids. V was shortened by 7 bases and J by 6 bases, with 19 bases between the two germline ends. Germline assignment: CDR1 SEHNR and CDR2 FQNEAQ (reference sequence). The CDR3 sequence is CASTSSGQGVNIQYF. The CDR3 region has the DNA TGTGCCAGCACCTCTAGCGGGCAGGGGGTAAACATTCAGTACTTC.

The chain is built from TRBV18 and TRBJ2-5, with 7 bases aligning to TRBD1. The germline V gene encodes CDR1 KGHSH and CDR2 LQKENI. Trimming removed 4 bases from V and 1 base from J; junction bases left unmatched: 3. This CDR3 has 14 amino acids. CDR3 sequence (DNA): TGTGCCAGCTCACTCCGGACAGGCCAAGAGACCCAGTACTTC. Its protein is CASSLRTGQETQYF.

In its sample, this clone was seen a few times. V usage is TRBV2 and J usage is TRBJ1-1; weak D call: TRBD1 (6 bases). Germline CDR1 is SNHLY and CDR2 is FYNNEI. The CDR3 extends over 14 amino acids. V was cut by 6 bases and J by 1 base, with 12 bases left in between. The CDR3 is CASSRGVGNTEAFF. The CDR3 coding sequence is TGTGCCAGCAGCAGGGGCGTTGGGAACACTGAAGCTTTCTTT.

The chain links TRBV6-6 to TRBJ2-2, with 8 bases fitting TRBD1. Germline V lookup: CDR1 MNHNY, CDR2 SVGAGI (reference sequence). The J segment lost 8 bases and the V segment lost 8 bases, leaving 13 bases of the junction unmatched. The CDR3 is 15 amino acids. The CDR3 coding sequence is TGTGCCAGCCTACCGGACAGGGCGACCGTAGGGGAGCTGTTTTTT. It encodes CASLPDRATVGELFF.

This clone was recorded once. In DNA form, the CDR3 reads TGTGCCAGCAGTTACGCCAGGCCCTCCTCCACAGATACGCAGTATTTT. Translation: CASSYARPSSTDTQYF. V gene TRBV6-6 combines with J gene TRBJ2-3; D ambiguous. The CDR3 is made up of 16 amino acids. Trimming took off 2 bases at V and 2 bases at J, with 14 bases between the two ends. CDR1 and CDR2 (germline): MNHNY, SVGAGI (reference sequence).

The chain employs TRBV28 and TRBJ1-2; possible D gene TRBD1, 6 bases. V was cut by 3 bases and J by 3 bases, with 14 bases left in between. The V gene's germline CDR1 is MDHEN and CDR2 SYDVKM. The length of the CDR3 is 15 residues. The CDR3 loop reads CASSFLPGDHYGYTF. CDR3 DNA: TGTGCCAGCAGTTTTCTTCCAGGGGATCACTATGGCTACACCTTC.

J is TRBJ1-1 and V is TRBV4-1; TRBD1 agrees at 10 bases. Looked up from germline, CDR1 is MGHRA and CDR2 is YSYEKL. The CDR3 is made up of 14 amino acids. Losses at the gene ends were 6 bases for V and 6 bases for J; bases not matched to a gene: 7. The CDR3 here is CASSTGTGVPEAFF. The CDR3 DNA sequence: TGCGCCAGCAGTACCGGGACAGGGGTCCCTGAAGCTTTCTTT.

A few counts support this clone. The chain recombines TRBV10-3 with TRBJ1-5, with D unresolved. CDR3 length equals 14 residues. Germline values: CDR1 ENHRY, CDR2 SYGVKD. V lost 3 bases and J lost 4, with 10 bases in between. CDR3 bases: TGTGCCATCAGTGAAAGGGATGGGAATCAGCCCCAGCATTTT. Its protein product is CAISERDGNQPQHF.

J is TRBJ1-3 and V is TRBV10-3; D uncertain. CDR3 length: 14 amino acids. Germline V gene sequence: CDR1 ENHRY, CDR2 SYGVKD. Trimming shortened V by 3 bases and J by 0 bases, and 6 bases separated the two germline ends. This CDR3 is CAISDPDSGNTIYF. CDR3 nucleotides: TGTGCCATCAGTGACCCCGACTCTGGAAACACCATATATTTT.

The gene calls are TRBV5-1 and TRBJ2-1, with 8 bases identical to TRBD2. The CDR3 has 14 amino acids. Per the germline V gene, CDR1 is SGHRS and CDR2 is YFSETQ. V trimming: 2 bases; J trimming: 6 bases; junction bases outside the gene matches: 4. CDR3 sequence (DNA): TGCGCCAGCAGCTTAACTAGCGGACCCAATGAGCAGTTCTTC. Translated, it gives CASSLTSGPNEQFF.

J is TRBJ2-1 and V is TRBV18; tentatively, D is TRBD2 (6 bases). Germline lookup yields CDR1 KGHSH and CDR2 LQKENI. The CDR3 runs to 14 residues. The ends were cut back, 2 bases at V and 6 bases at J, with 11 bases in the middle. CDR3: CASSPDGTVNEQFF. The CDR3 region has the DNA TGTGCCAGCTCACCAGACGGGACTGTCAATGAGCAGTTCTTC.

A few counts support this clone. J is TRBJ2-4 and V is TRBV13; TRBD2 agrees at 8 bases. CDR1 and CDR2 from the germline V gene are PRHDT and FYEKMQ (reference sequence). The CDR3 has 17 amino acids. Unmatched junction bases numbered 10, after V lost 3 bases and J lost 3 bases. CDR3 nucleotide sequence: TGTGCCAGCAGCTTGCAACAAGCGGGAGTCGGCAAAAACATTCAGTACTTC. It encodes CASSLQQAGVGKNIQYF.

The rearrangement uses TRBV5-1 and TRBJ2-2, with 8 positions matching TRBD1. The CDR3 consists of 15 residues. Germline CDR1 is SGHRS and CDR2 is YFSETQ. After removal of 5 bases from V and 0 bases from J, the junction contained 3 bases not matched to a gene. The CDR3 sequence: CASRSGQANTGELFF. The CDR3 DNA follows: TGCGCCAGCAGGTCGGGACAGGCGAACACCGGGGAGCTGTTTTTT. Looking up the rest from reference TRBV5-1 and TRBJ2-2 gives the full variable domain: KAGVTQTPRYLIKTRGQQVTLSCSPISGHRSVSWYQQTPGQGLQFLFEYFSETQRNKGNFPGRFSGRQFSNSRSEMNVSTLELGDSALYLCASRSGQANTGELFFGEGSRLTVL.

The chain combines TRBV28 with TRBJ2-5; 8 positions match TRBD1. CDR1 MDHEN and CDR2 SYDVKM come from the germline V gene. CDR3 length: 17 residues. Trimming removed 4 bases from V and 2 bases from J; junction bases left unmatched: 12. This CDR3 reads CASSSNNQGARQETQYF. In nucleotides, the CDR3 is TGTGCCAGCAGTTCAAACAATCAGGGGGCCCGACAAGAGACCCAGTACTTC.

The V call is TRBV5-8, the J call TRBJ1-5; D is uncertain. Trimming took off 0 bases at V and 7 bases at J, with 11 bases between the two ends. The length of the CDR3 is 14 residues. Germline-derived CDR1 and CDR2 are SGHTS and YDEGEE. The CDR3 coding sequence is TGTGCCAGCAGCTTGGCCCCGGGTGGACAGCCCCAGCATTTT. Its protein is CASSLAPGGQPQHF.

The chain joins TRBV7-9 to TRBJ1-4; 12 bases are a match to TRBD1. The trim removed 5 bases at V and 2 bases at J, leaving 6 bases unmatched. The germline gives CDR1 SEHNR, CDR2 FQNEAQ (reference sequence). The CDR3 totals 17 residues. The CDR3 DNA follows: TGTGCCAGCAGCAACCGGGACAGGGGGCTGACTAATGAAAAACTGTTTTTT. This translates into CASSNRDRGLTNEKLFF.

The chain joins TRBV5-4 to TRBJ1-5, with 8 nucleotides matching TRBD1. V lost 0 bases, J lost 1 base, and 3 bases stayed unmatched. CDR1 and CDR2 (germline): SGHNT, YYREEE (reference sequence). The CDR3 runs 16 residues. CDR3 loop: CASSLGQGSSNQPQHF. The CDR3 coding sequence is TGTGCCAGCAGCTTGGGACAGGGGTCGAGCAATCAGCCCCAGCATTTT.

The rearrangement joins TRBV4-2 to TRBJ2-4; D may be TRBD2 (5 bases). Germline-derived CDR1 and CDR2 are LGHNA and YNFKEQ. This CDR3 is 17 amino acids long. V shed 6 bases and J shed 4 bases, with 22 bases lying between them. CDR3 sequence (DNA): TGTGCCAGCAGGCCATCAGGCCTGATAGCGTCGAAAAACATTCAGTACTTC. Protein sequence: CASRPSGLIASKNIQYF.

The rearrangement joins TRBV7-8 to TRBJ1-2; the D gene is possibly TRBD1 (5 bases). Trimming took 2 bases from V and 3 from J, leaving 13 bases between them. Germline assignment: CDR1 SGHVS and CDR2 FQNEAQ. The CDR3 runs 15 residues. This chain's CDR3 is CASSLWAGKDYGYTF. The CDR3 nucleotides are TGTGCCAGCAGCTTATGGGCAGGGAAGGACTATGGCTACACCTTC.

This clone showed up just once. The rearrangement joins TRBV6-6 to TRBJ2-1; TRBD2 aligns across 8 bases. The CDR3 length is 15 residues. The V gene's germline CDR1 is MNHNY and CDR2 SVGAGI (reference sequence). Trimming at V came to 4 bases and at J to 12 bases, leaving 14 bases not matched to a gene. The CDR3 region has the DNA TGTGCCAGCAGTTCCCGGGAGGGAAATAGTCGCGGGCAGTTCTTC. Protein product: CASSSREGNSRGQFF.